Following are 27 T cell receptor beta chains from one sample sequenced in a study of cytomegalovirus exposure and HLA in healthy donors. Researchers ran the PCR with 60 Vbeta and 13 Jbeta primers. Sequencing was performed with immunoSEQ multiplex PCR; in TCRdb, only in-frame clones are kept and a portion is missing. This table holds fewer than 110,000 clones, under 80% found once. Specimen: PBMCs. These receptors all stem from a woman aged 18-35 years in good health and CMV-seropositive.

The CDR3 sequence: CSVEDRQGVLVTEAFF. Here the CDR3 DNA reads TGCAGCGTTGAAGATCGGCAAGGGGTCTTGGTCACTGAAGCTTTCTTT. The V gene is TRBV29-1, the J gene TRBJ1-1, with a possible D match to TRBD1 (5 bases). Trimming took off 0 bases at V and 4 bases at J, with 18 bases between the two ends. Germline V gives CDR1 SQVTM, CDR2 ANQGSEA. The CDR3 extends over 16 amino acids. The full variable domain, completed using reference TRBV29-1 and TRBJ1-1, is SAVISQKPSRDICQRGTSLTIQCQVDSQVTMMFWYRQQPGQSLTLIATANQGSEATYESGFVIDKFPISRPNLTFSTLTVSNMSPEDSSIYLCSVEDRQGVLVTEAFFGQGTRLTVV.

This clone was observed once. The chain uses TRBV28 and TRBJ2-5; TRBD2 aligns across 8 bases. With 0 bases clipped from V and 2 bases from J, the junction kept 2 bases outside the gene matches. There are 15 residues in the CDR3. Germline-derived CDR1 and CDR2 are MDHEN and SYDVKM. The CDR3 DNA is TGTGCCAGCAGTTTATGGGGCGGGAGGCAAGAGACCCAGTACTTC. Translating gives CASSLWGGRQETQYF.

This chain links TRBV7-9 with TRBJ1-4; D is perhaps TRBD1 (6 bases). Trimming pared 1 base from V and 6 bases from J, leaving 12 bases between. Germline CDR1 and CDR2: SEHNR and FQNEAQ (reference sequence). The CDR3 length is 15 residues. The CDR3 here is CASSLVGARDEKLFF. CDR3 DNA: TGTGCCAGCAGCTTAGTGGGGGCTAGGGATGAAAAACTGTTTTTT. The entire variable domain, with the rest obtained from reference TRBV7-9 and TRBJ1-4, is as follows: DTGVSQNPRHKITKRGQNVTFRCDPISEHNRLYWYRQTLGQGPEFLTYFQNEAQLEKSRLLSDRFSAERPKGSFSTLEIQRTEQGDSAMYLCASSLVGARDEKLFFGSGTQLSVL.

V gene TRBV6-6 combines with J gene TRBJ2-3; D not resolved. Trimming removed 7 bases at V and 3 bases at J, with 5 bases between. The CDR3 totals 11 residues. Germline V gene lookup returns CDR1 MNHNY and CDR2 SVGAGI (reference sequence). The CDR3 is CASTTTDTQYF. CDR3 bases: TGTGCCAGCACTACTACAGATACGCAGTATTTT.

This chain connects TRBV7-9 to TRBJ1-2; 7 bases are a match to TRBD1. Losses at the gene ends were 5 bases for V and 0 bases for J; bases not matched to a gene: 9. This CDR3 has 16 amino acids. Germline loops: CDR1 SEHNR, CDR2 FQNEAQ (reference sequence). The CDR3 nucleotides are TGTGCCAGCAGCCTCGGGACAGTACCTTCTAACTATGGCTACACCTTC. It specifies CASSLGTVPSNYGYTF.

There are a few counts of this clone. This chain links TRBV6-6 with TRBJ1-5; 7 bases map to TRBD1. The CDR3 spans 16 residues. V shed 6 bases, J shed 0 bases, and the junction held 8 bases outside the gene matches. Germline loops: CDR1 MNHNY, CDR2 SVGAGI (reference sequence). The CDR3 bases are TGTGCCAGCAGGACGACAGGGAGTAATAGCAATCAGCCCCAGCATTTT. This translates into CASRTTGSNSNQPQHF.

This rearrangement joins TRBV5-4 to TRBJ2-5; 9 positions agree with TRBD1. CDR1 is SGHNT, CDR2 YYREEE, per germline (reference sequence). With 3 bases clipped from V and 1 base from J, the junction kept 4 bases outside the gene matches. The CDR3 totals 15 residues. CDR3 in DNA: TGTGCCAGCAGCTCCCAGACAGGGGGCCAAGAGACCCAGTACTTC. Translating gives CASSSQTGGQETQYF. Full variable domain (missing parts from reference TRBV5-4 and TRBJ2-5): ETGVTQSPTHLIKTRGQQVTLRCSSQSGHNTVSWYQQALGQGPQFIFQYYREEENGRGNFPPRFSGLQFPNYSSELNVNALELDDSALYLCASSSQTGGQETQYFGPGTRLLVL.

This clone was recorded a few times. V and J are TRBV4-3 and TRBJ2-1; D call uncertain. The germline V gene encodes CDR1 LGHNA and CDR2 YSLEER. This CDR3 spans 17 amino acids. Trimming shortened V by 0 bases and J by 0 bases, and 12 bases separated the two germline ends. The CDR3 region has the DNA TGCGCCAGCAGCCAAGATCCCCCCCTGAGCTCCTACAATGAGCAGTTCTTC. This sequence encodes CASSQDPPLSSYNEQFF.

This chain joins TRBV4-2 and TRBJ2-7; D is perhaps TRBD2 (5 bases). Looked up from germline, CDR1 is LGHNA and CDR2 is YNFKEQ. This CDR3 spans 17 amino acids. The V end was cut by 0 bases, the J end by 1 base, with 16 bases between. The DNA of the CDR3 is TGTGCCAGCAGCCAAGAGTCGGCTAGCTCTAGATCCTACGAGCAGTACTTC. Translated, it gives CASSQESASSRSYEQYF.

This CDR3 reads CATPRRTPYGYTF. The CDR3 DNA reads as TGTGCCACCCCCCGCAGGACACCCTATGGCTACACCTTC. The chain links TRBV19 to TRBJ1-2; perhaps TRBD1 as D (5 bases). V was pared by 10 bases and J by 4 bases, with 16 bases between. CDR3 length: 13 residues. Germline lookup yields CDR1 LNHDA and CDR2 SQIVND (reference sequence).

The rearrangement uses TRBV6-6 and TRBJ2-7; 7 bases are a match to TRBD2. Germline-derived CDR1 and CDR2 are MNHNY and SVGAGI (reference sequence). The CDR3 runs to 14 residues. V shed 4 bases and J 0 bases; nucleotides not matched to a gene: 3. The CDR3 DNA reads TGTGCCAGCAGTTCCCTAGCGGACTCCTACGAGCAGTACTTC. Its protein product is CASSSLADSYEQYF.

V and J are TRBV9 and TRBJ1-3; D may be TRBD1 (6 bases). CDR3 length: 18 residues. Germline lookup yields CDR1 SGDLS and CDR2 YYNGEE. V was shortened by 0 bases and J by 0 bases, with 16 bases between the two germline ends. The CDR3 protein is CASSVDGAGAYSGNTIYF. The CDR3 DNA follows: TGTGCCAGCAGCGTAGATGGGGCAGGGGCCTACTCTGGAAACACCATATATTTT.

This clone has more than one count but fewer than ten. Other DNA variants within this sample encode the same CDR3. The chain combines TRBV7-9 with TRBJ2-2; 7 positions agree with TRBD1. Germline trimming cut 4 bases from V and 2 bases from J; bases unmatched to any gene: 4. CDR3 size: 15 residues. The germline V gene encodes CDR1 SEHNR and CDR2 FQNEAQ (reference sequence). CDR3 sequence: CASSSTGVNTGELFF. In nucleotides, the CDR3 is TGTGCCAGCAGCTCTACAGGGGTAAACACCGGGGAGCTGTTTTTT.

The rearrangement uses TRBV7-8 and TRBJ2-1, with D perhaps TRBD2 (5 bases). The CDR3 has 15 residues. V was pared by 2 bases and J by 4 bases, with 12 bases between. The germline gives CDR1 SGHVS, CDR2 FQNEAQ. As DNA, the CDR3 is TGTGCCAGCAGCTTAATTAGCGTAGGGTACAATGAGCAGTTCTTC. Residues: CASSLISVGYNEQFF.

The chain is built from TRBV5-1 and TRBJ2-3; the D gene is possibly TRBD2 (6 bases). The CDR3 extends over 16 amino acids. V lost 2 bases, J lost 0 bases, and 13 bases lay in between. Germline-derived CDR1 and CDR2 are SGHRS and YFSETQ. The CDR3 nucleotides are TGCGCCAGCAGCTTCGTTCCCGGGACTAGCACAGATACGCAGTATTTT. It yields the protein CASSFVPGTSTDTQYF. Supplemented by reference TRBV5-1 and TRBJ2-3, the full variable domain reads KAGVTQTPRYLIKTRGQQVTLSCSPISGHRSVSWYQQTPGQGLQFLFEYFSETQRNKGNFPGRFSGRQFSNSRSEMNVSTLELGDSALYLCASSFVPGTSTDTQYFGPGTRLTVL.

The CDR3 sequence is CASSQRGTGFSSGNTIYF. The CDR3 nucleotides are TGTGCCAGCAGCCAACGCGGGACAGGGTTTTCCTCTGGAAACACCATATATTTT. The chain is built from TRBV9 and TRBJ1-3, with 9 bases that match TRBD1. V trimming: 4 bases; J trimming: 0 bases; junction bases outside the gene matches: 11. The CDR3 length is 18 residues. Per the germline V gene, CDR1 is SGDLS and CDR2 is YYNGEE.

The CDR3 reads CASSVALGRHNEQFF. The CDR3 DNA reads TGTGCCAGCAGCGTAGCTCTGGGCCGGCACAATGAGCAGTTCTTC. The rearrangement joins TRBV9 to TRBJ2-1; D ambiguous. V was pared by 0 bases and J by 5 bases, with 12 bases between. The CDR3 is 15 residues long. Per the germline V gene, CDR1 is SGDLS and CDR2 is YYNGEE.

V usage is TRBV19 and J usage is TRBJ1-4, with 9 bases aligning to TRBD1. Losses at the gene ends were 8 bases for V and 6 bases for J; bases not matched to a gene: 7. This CDR3 is built from 14 residues. The germline gives CDR1 LNHDA, CDR2 SQIVND (reference sequence). The chain's CDR3 is CASGDRATYEKLFF. The CDR3, as DNA: TGTGCCAGTGGGGACAGGGCCACCTATGAAAAACTGTTTTTT.

This sequence joins TRBV4-2 and TRBJ2-7; 9 nucleotides agree with TRBD2. Trimming took 4 bases from V and 5 from J; bases not matched to a gene: 15. CDR1 is LGHNA and CDR2 is YNFKEQ in the germline V gene. This CDR3 has 17 residues. The CDR3 region is CASSLSGRAGGIHEQYF. The CDR3 DNA follows: TGTGCCAGCAGCCTTTCCGGGAGGGCGGGAGGGATCCACGAGCAGTACTTC.

The rearrangement links TRBV5-4 to TRBJ1-6; D remains ambiguous. This CDR3 spans 15 amino acids. CDR1 and CDR2 from the germline V gene are SGHNT and YYREEE (reference sequence). V was pared by 3 bases and J by 6 bases, with 13 bases between. The CDR3 sequence: CASSYRGRVNSPLHF. CDR3 bases: TGTGCCAGCAGCTATAGAGGGAGGGTTAATTCACCCCTCCACTTT.

The chain links TRBV5-1 to TRBJ2-7; 9 bases match TRBD1. There are 15 residues in the CDR3. Germline V gives CDR1 SGHRS, CDR2 YFSETQ. Trimming removed 1 base from V and 5 bases from J; junction bases left unmatched: 7. In DNA form, the CDR3 reads TGCGCCAGCAGCTTGATCTTACAGGGGGCGAACGAGCAGTACTTC. The encoded protein is CASSLILQGANEQYF. The full variable domain, completed using reference TRBV5-1 and TRBJ2-7, is KAGVTQTPRYLIKTRGQQVTLSCSPISGHRSVSWYQQTPGQGLQFLFEYFSETQRNKGNFPGRFSGRQFSNSRSEMNVSTLELGDSALYLCASSLILQGANEQYFGPGTRLTVT.

This sequence joins TRBV11-3 and TRBJ2-1; 8 bases are shared with TRBD1. Germline V gene data show CDR1 as SGHNT and CDR2 as YENEEA. The CDR3 runs to 14 residues. V was clipped by 5 bases and J by 4 bases; unmatched bases: 4. The DNA for the CDR3 is TGTGCCAGCAGCCCGGGACAGGAATACAATGAGCAGTTCTTC. As protein: CASSPGQEYNEQFF.

The rearrangement links TRBV7-3 to TRBJ2-1; the D gene is possibly TRBD1 (6 bases). The CDR3 consists of 14 residues. Trimming cost V 7 bases and J 3 bases, with 13 bases left between them. The germline CDR1 and CDR2 sequences are SGHTA and FQGTGA. The CDR3, as DNA: TGTGCCAGCAATCCCGGGACAAGCTACAATGAGCAGTTCTTC. Residues: CASNPGTSYNEQFF.

This rearrangement joins TRBV6-5 to TRBJ2-1; 14 nucleotides match TRBD2. In germline, CDR1 is MNHEY, CDR2 SVGAGI. The CDR3 contains 16 residues. Trimming cost V 4 bases and J 8 bases; bases outside gene matches: 7. The CDR3 sequence is CASSSYGTSGSYEQFF. For the CDR3, the DNA is TGTGCCAGCAGTTCCTACGGGACTAGCGGGAGTTATGAGCAGTTCTTC.

The chain employs TRBV6-5 and TRBJ2-7, with TRBD2 matching 7 bases. V dropped 6 bases and J dropped 1; count of bases not matched to a gene: 3. The germline V gene encodes CDR1 MNHEY and CDR2 SVGAGI. The CDR3 extends over 13 amino acids. As DNA, the CDR3 is TGTGCCAGCAGCTTCGGGAGGTCCTACGAGCAGTACTTC. Encoded protein: CASSFGRSYEQYF.

CDR3: CASSESTAPGETQYF. The DNA of the CDR3 is TGCGCCAGCAGCGAGAGCACGGCTCCGGGAGAGACCCAGTACTTC. This chain connects TRBV5-1 to TRBJ2-5; D is unresolved. The CDR3 length is 15 residues. Germline V lookup: CDR1 SGHRS, CDR2 YFSETQ. V lost 4 bases and J 4 bases, leaving 17 bases between the germline ends.

This clone was counted only a few times. CDR3 sequence (DNA): TGTGCCAGCAGGCCGGGACAGAGCTACGAGCAGTACTTC. It yields the protein CASRPGQSYEQYF. The J gene is TRBJ2-7, the V gene TRBV2; 7 nucleotides match TRBD1. The CDR3 is 13 amino acids. Germline trimming cut 6 bases from V and 3 bases from J; bases unmatched to any gene: 5. The germline CDR1 and CDR2 sequences are SNHLY and FYNNEI. Drawing the rest from reference TRBV2 and TRBJ2-7, the complete variable domain is EPEVTQTPSHQVTQMGQEVILRCVPISNHLYFYWYRQILGQKVEFLVSFYNNEISEKSEIFDDQFSVERPDGSNFTLKIRSTKLEDSAMYFCASRPGQSYEQYFGPGTRLTVT.